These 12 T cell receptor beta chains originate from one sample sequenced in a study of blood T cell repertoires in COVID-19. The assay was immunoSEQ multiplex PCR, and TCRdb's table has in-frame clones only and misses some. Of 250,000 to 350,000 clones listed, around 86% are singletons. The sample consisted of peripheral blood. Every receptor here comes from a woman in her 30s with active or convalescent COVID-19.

This CDR3 reads CASSPPKGLNQPQHF. CDR3 nucleotide sequence: TGCGCCAGCAGCCCCCCCAAGGGACTCAATCAGCCCCAGCATTTT. V usage is TRBV4-3 and J usage is TRBJ1-5; TRBD1 is a possible D gene (5 bases). V was cut by 4 bases and J by 3 bases, with 13 bases left in between. This CDR3 spans 15 amino acids. The germline V gene has CDR1 LGHNA and CDR2 YSLEER.

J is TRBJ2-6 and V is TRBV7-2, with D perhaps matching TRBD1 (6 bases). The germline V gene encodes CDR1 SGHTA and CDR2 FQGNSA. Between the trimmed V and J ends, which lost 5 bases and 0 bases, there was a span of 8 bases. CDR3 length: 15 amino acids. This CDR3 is CASSPQGSGANVLTF. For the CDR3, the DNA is TGTGCCAGCAGCCCACAGGGCTCTGGGGCCAACGTCCTGACTTTC.

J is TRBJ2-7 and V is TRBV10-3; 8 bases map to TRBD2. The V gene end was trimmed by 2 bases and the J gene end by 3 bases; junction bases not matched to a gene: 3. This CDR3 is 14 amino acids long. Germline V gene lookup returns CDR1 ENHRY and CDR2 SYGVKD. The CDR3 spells CAISERGGLYEQYF. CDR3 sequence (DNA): TGTGCCATCAGTGAGCGGGGGGGCCTCTACGAGCAGTACTTC.

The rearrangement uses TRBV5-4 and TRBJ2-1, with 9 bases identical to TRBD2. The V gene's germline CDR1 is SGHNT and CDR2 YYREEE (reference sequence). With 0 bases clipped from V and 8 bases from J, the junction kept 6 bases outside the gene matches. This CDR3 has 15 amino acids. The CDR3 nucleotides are TGTGCCAGCAGCTTGGAGGGACTAGCCTCCTATGAGCAGTTCTTC. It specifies CASSLEGLASYEQFF.

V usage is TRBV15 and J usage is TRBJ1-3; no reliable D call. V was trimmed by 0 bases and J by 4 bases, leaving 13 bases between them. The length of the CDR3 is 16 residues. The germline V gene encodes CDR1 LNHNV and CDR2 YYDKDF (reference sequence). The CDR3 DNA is TGTGCCACCAGCAGAGAAGTGTCATCGGGAGGAAACACCATATATTTT. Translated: CATSREVSSGGNTIYF.

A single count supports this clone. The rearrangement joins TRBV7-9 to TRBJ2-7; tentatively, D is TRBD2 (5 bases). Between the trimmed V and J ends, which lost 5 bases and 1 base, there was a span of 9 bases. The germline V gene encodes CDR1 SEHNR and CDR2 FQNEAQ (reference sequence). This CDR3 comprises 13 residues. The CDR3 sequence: CASSEADSYEQYF. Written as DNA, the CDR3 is TGTGCCAGCAGCGAAGCGGATTCCTACGAGCAGTACTTC.

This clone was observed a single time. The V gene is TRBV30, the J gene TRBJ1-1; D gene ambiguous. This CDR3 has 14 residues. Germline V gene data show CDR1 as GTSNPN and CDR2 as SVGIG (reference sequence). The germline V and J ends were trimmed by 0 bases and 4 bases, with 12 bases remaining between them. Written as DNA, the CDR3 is TGTGCCTGGAGTGTAGCGGGTTTGGGCACTGAAGCTTTCTTT. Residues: CAWSVAGLGTEAFF.

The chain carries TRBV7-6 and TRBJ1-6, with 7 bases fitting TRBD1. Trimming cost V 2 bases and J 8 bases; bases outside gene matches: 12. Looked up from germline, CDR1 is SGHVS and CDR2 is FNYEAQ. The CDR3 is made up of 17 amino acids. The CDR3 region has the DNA TGTGCCAGCAGCTTAAGTAGGGACAGACATCCCTATTCACCCCTCCACTTT. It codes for CASSLSRDRHPYSPLHF. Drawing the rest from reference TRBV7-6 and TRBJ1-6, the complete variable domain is GAGVSQSPRYKVTKRGQDVALRCDPISGHVSLYWYRQALGQGPEFLTYFNYEAQQDKSGLPNDRFSAERPEGSISTLTIQRTEQRDSAMYRCASSLSRDRHPYSPLHFGNGTRLTVT.

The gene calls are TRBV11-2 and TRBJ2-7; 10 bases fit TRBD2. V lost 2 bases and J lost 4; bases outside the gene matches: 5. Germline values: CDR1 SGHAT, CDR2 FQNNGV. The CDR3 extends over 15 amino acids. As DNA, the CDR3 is TGTGCCAGCAGCTTAATGACTAGCGGGCGTTACGAGCAGTACTTC. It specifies CASSLMTSGRYEQYF.

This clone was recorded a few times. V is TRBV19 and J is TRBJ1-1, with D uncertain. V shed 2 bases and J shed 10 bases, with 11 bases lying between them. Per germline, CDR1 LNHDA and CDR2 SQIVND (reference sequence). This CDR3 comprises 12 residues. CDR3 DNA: TGTGCCAGTAGTATACGGGGAAGGGCAGCTTTCTTT. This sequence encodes CASSIRGRAAFF.

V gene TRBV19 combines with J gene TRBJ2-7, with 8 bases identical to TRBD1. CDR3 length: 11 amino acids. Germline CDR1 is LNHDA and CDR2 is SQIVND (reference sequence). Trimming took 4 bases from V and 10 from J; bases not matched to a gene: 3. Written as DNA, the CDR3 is TGTGCCAGTAGTACAGGGGGCGGACAGTACTTC. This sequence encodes CASSTGGGQYF.

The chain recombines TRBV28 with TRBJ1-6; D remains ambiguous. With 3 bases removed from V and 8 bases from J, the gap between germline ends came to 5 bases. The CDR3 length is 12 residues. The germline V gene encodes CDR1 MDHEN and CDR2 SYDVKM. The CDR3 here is CASSFRDSPLHF. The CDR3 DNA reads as TGTGCCAGCAGTTTCCGGGATTCACCCCTCCACTTT. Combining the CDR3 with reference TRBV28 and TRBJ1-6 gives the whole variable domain DVKVTQSSRYLVKRTGEKVFLECVQDMDHENMFWYRQDPGLGLRLIYFSYDVKMKEKGDIPEGYSVSREKKERFSLILESASTNQTSMYLCASSFRDSPLHFGNGTRLTVT.